Listed below are T cell receptor beta chains from one sample, sequenced in a study of post-analysis software for immune sequencing data. TCRdb passed the PCR reads through MiXCR, listing each CDR3 protein once. The sample lists around 200,000 distinct CDR3 sequences; over 25% were seen once. Material for sequencing was blood. The receptors derive from a girl aged 2-17 years with multiple sclerosis. Both conserved end residues are part of each CDR3. The D gene is left open where the match is weak. Clone size appears in some rows only: once, few, many, or a class for an expanded clone.

TRBJ2-4	.	TRBV4-1	many	TGCGCCAGCAGCCAAAAAACGTCTTTCACTTCCGAGGCCAAAAACATTCAGTACTTC	CASSQKTSFTSEAKNIQYF
TRBJ2-7	TRBD1	TRBV20-1	many	TGCAGTGCGGGCAGGGGGCCCTCCTACGAGCAGTACTTC	CSAGRGPSYEQYF
TRBJ2-7	.	TRBV6-5	many	TGTGCCAGCAAAAAACACGACTACCGCCCATACGAGCAGTACTTC	CASKKHDYRPYEQYF
TRBJ2-7	.	TRBV7-2	many	TGTGCCAGCAGCCAAGCGGGTCTTGGCGAGCAGTACTTC	CASSQAGLGEQYF
TRBJ2-5	.	TRBV7-9	many	TGTGCCAGCAGCCCCGGAACACCCGGGGCCCAGTACTTC	CASSPGTPGAQYF
TRBJ1-4	.	TRBV5-1	few	TGCGCCAGCAGCTTGGACCCTCACCGAGACGGGACTGAAAAACTGTTTTTT	CASSLDPHRDGTEKLFF
TRBJ1-2	.	TRBV4-1	few	TGCGCCAGCAGCCCCGACCCGCTCAGGGATGGCTACACCTTC	CASSPDPLRDGYTF
TRBJ2-3	TRBD1	TRBV12-3/TRBV12-4	few	TGTGCCAGCAGTTTAAGGACAGGGGGCACAGATGCGCAGTATTTT	CASSLRTGGTDAQYF
TRBJ2-7	.	TRBV5-1	many	TGCGCCAGCAGCTTGATGGAGCCACGGATCTACGAGCAGTACTTC	CASSLMEPRIYEQYF
TRBJ2-1	TRBD2	TRBV3-1	few	TGTGCCAGCACCTTAAACGGCGGGAGCTCCTACAATGAGCAGTTCTTC	CASTLNGGSSYNEQFF
TRBJ1-2	TRBD1	TRBV2	.	TGTGCCAGCACCGGGACAGCTAACTATGGCTACACCTTC	CASTGTANYGYTF
TRBJ2-5	.	TRBV20-1	once	TGCAGTGCTACCCTCAGGCAGATGACCCAGTACTTC	CSATLRQMTQYF
TRBJ1-1	TRBD1	TRBV13	.	TGTGCCAGCAGCACACCCGGGACAGGGAAGACTGAAGCTTTCTTT	CASSTPGTGKTEAFF
TRBJ1-4	TRBD1	TRBV12-3/TRBV12-4	many	TGTGCCAGCAGTTCGACAGGGGGACGGGAAAAACTGTTTTTT	CASSSTGGREKLFF
TRBJ2-7	.	TRBV3-1	few	TGTGCCAGCAGCCAAAGCACCTACGAGCAGTACTTC	CASSQSTYEQYF
TRBJ2-7	.	TRBV10-3	many	TGTGCCATCAGTGAGTCGACCGGTCCCCCCGAGCAGTACTTC	CAISESTGPPEQYF
TRBJ2-7	TRBD1	TRBV7-2	.	TGTGCCAGCAGCTCACCGGGACAGGGGAAGGAGCAGTACTTC	CASSSPGQGKEQYF
TRBJ2-5	.	TRBV11-2	many	TGTGCCAGCAGCTTAGATCGTGGGACCCAGTACTTC	CASSLDRGTQYF
TRBJ2-1	.	TRBV20-1	many	TGCAGTGCTAGACGATTGGGTGAGCAGTTCTTC	CSARRLGEQFF
TRBJ1-5	.	TRBV6-6	.	TGTGCCAGCAGTTACTTGCAGATAGATCAGCCCCAGCATTTT	CASSYLQIDQPQHF
TRBJ2-1	TRBD1	TRBV30	.	TGTGCCTGGGCCAGGGACAGATACAATGAGCAGTTCTTC	CAWARDRYNEQFF
TRBJ1-2	.	TRBV5-1	many	TGCGCCAGCAGCCCCGTCGACTATGGCTACACCTTC	CASSPVDYGYTF
TRBJ2-7	.	TRBV29-1	many	TGCAGCGTTAACAGGGGGGGGGACGAGCAGTACTTC	CSVNRGGDEQYF
TRBJ2-3	.	TRBV5-1	.	TGCGCCAGCAGTTTGGGTACAGGGAAGACAGATACGCAGTATTTT	CASSLGTGKTDTQYF
TRBJ2-1	TRBD2	TRBV5-1	many	TGCGCCAGCAGCTCTACTAGCGGGACCGGCAATGAGCAGTTCTTC	CASSSTSGTGNEQFF
TRBJ2-7	TRBD2	TRBV5-1	.	TGCGCCAGCAGCTTGGTAGCGGGGGCCCTCGGCGAGCAGTACTTC	CASSLVAGALGEQYF
TRBJ1-5	.	TRBV15	.	TGTGCCACCAGCAGAGTGGACAGTTTTGGCGATCAGCCCCAGCATTTT	CATSRVDSFGDQPQHF
TRBJ1-2	.	TRBV29-1	many	TGCAGCGCGTGGGGGGCTGGTGGCTACACCTTC	CSAWGAGGYTF